This T cell receptor beta chain was documented in a study of control samples from healthy donors and cancer patients. The germline V gene has CDR1 SGHNT and CDR2 YENEEA. CDR3 length: 16 amino acids. V lost 1 base and J 5 bases, leaving 14 bases between the germline ends. Sequenced by immunoSEQ multiplex PCR; TCRdb stores in-frame clones only, minus some. The sample consists of 120,000 or so clones, 90% of them appearing once. This clone has just a few counts. The sequenced sample consisted of blood. The sequence came from a man younger than 30 in good health. The rearrangement links TRBV11-3 to TRBJ2-2; weak D call: TRBD1 (5 bases). The CDR3 DNA is TGTGCCAGCAGCTTAGGGGGCAGGGCCGGGACCGGGGAGCTGTTTTTT. Residues: CASSLGGRAGTGELFF.